These T cell receptor beta chains were read from a single sample in a study of cytomegalovirus exposure and HLA in healthy donors. The method was immunoSEQ multiplex PCR; TCRdb's version includes in-frame clones alone and lacks a portion of them. There are approximately 190,000 clones in the sample; more than 70% occur only once, and approximately 0.26% lies in the top ten. The sequencing input was PBMCs. These receptor sequences come from a boy younger than 18 in good health and CMV-seronegative. CDR3s include the opening cysteine and the closing phenylalanine or tryptophan. The D gene is left open where the match is weak. Clone size appears in some rows only: once, few, many, or a class for an expanded clone.

CDR3aa	CDR3nt	abundance	j_gene	d_gene	v_gene
CASSPIGGLAGDTQYF	TGTGCCAGCAGCCCCATAGGAGGACTAGCGGGGGATACGCAGTATTTT	.	TRBJ2-3	TRBD2	TRBV7-8
CASSLARQIETQYF	TGCGCCAGCAGCTTGGCTAGGCAGATAGAGACCCAGTACTTC	.	TRBJ2-5	.	TRBV5-1
CAWTPGGYNEQFF	TGTGCCTGGACCCCGGGGGGATACAATGAGCAGTTCTTC	.	TRBJ2-1	TRBD2	TRBV30
CASSSPGGPTEAFF	TGTGCCAGTAGTTCCCCGGGGGGGCCAACAGAAGCTTTCTTT	.	TRBJ1-1	.	TRBV19
CASSVALRTDSYNSPLHF	TGTGCCAGCAGCGTAGCGTTGAGGACAGACTCCTATAATTCACCCCTCCACTTT	.	TRBJ1-6	.	TRBV9
CAWSVNSAYEQYF	TGTGCCTGGAGTGTAAATTCTGCTTACGAGCAGTACTTC	.	TRBJ2-7	.	TRBV30
CASSFRTTNPTDTQYF	TGTGCCAGCAGTTTTCGGACAACTAATCCCACAGATACGCAGTATTTT	.	TRBJ2-3	.	TRBV28
CASSSINPDRSYEQYF	TGTGCCAGCAGTTCCATCAACCCTGACAGATCCTACGAGCAGTACTTC	.	TRBJ2-7	.	TRBV27
CASSRFRTNEKLFF	TGTGCCAGCAGCCGGTTTAGAACTAATGAAAAACTGTTTTTT	.	TRBJ1-4	.	TRBV6-5
CAWSRGGWNYGYTF	TGTGCCTGGAGTAGGGGAGGATGGAACTATGGCTACACCTTC	once	TRBJ1-2	.	TRBV30
CASTPDSLGGYTF	TGTGCCAGTACTCCCGACAGTCTTGGGGGCTACACCTTC	.	TRBJ1-2	.	TRBV19
CASSRNTGELFF	TGTGCCAGTAGTCGGAACACCGGGGAGCTGTTTTTT	few	TRBJ2-2	.	TRBV19
CASSLGQNPRYEQYF	TGTGCCAGCAGCTTGGGGCAGAACCCCCGATACGAGCAGTACTTC	.	TRBJ2-7	.	TRBV5-5
CASSPLDRGGPEAFF	TGTGCCAGCTCACCCCTAGATAGGGGAGGCCCTGAAGCTTTCTTT	.	TRBJ1-1	.	TRBV18
CAWSALGRTEAFF	TGTGCCTGGAGTGCCCTAGGTCGAACTGAAGCTTTCTTT	once	TRBJ1-1	.	TRBV30
CASRGRQGANEQYF	TGTGCCAGCAGGGGGAGACAGGGGGCGAACGAGCAGTACTTC	.	TRBJ2-7	TRBD1	TRBV2
CASSLAGRAHEQYF	TGTGCCAGCAGCTTGGCCGGGAGAGCCCACGAGCAGTACTTC	.	TRBJ2-7	.	TRBV7-2
CASSLSGNTEAFF	TGTGCCAGCAGCTTATCCGGGAACACTGAAGCTTTCTTT	.	TRBJ1-1	.	TRBV7-9
CATSRDLSGQPKAFF	TGTGCCACCAGCAGAGATTTGTCAGGGCAACCTAAAGCTTTCTTT	.	TRBJ1-1	.	TRBV15
CAWRSSIRDRGNQPQHF	TGTGCCTGGAGATCAAGCATACGGGACAGGGGCAATCAGCCCCAGCATTTT	.	TRBJ1-5	TRBD1	TRBV30
CAISESTLAGGLEQYF	TGTGCCATCAGTGAGTCGACCCTAGCGGGGGGGCTCGAGCAGTACTTC	once	TRBJ2-7	TRBD2	TRBV10-3
CASSEWEQGRETQYF	TGCGCCAGCAGTGAGTGGGAACAGGGGCGAGAGACCCAGTACTTC	few	TRBJ2-5	TRBD1	TRBV10-1
CAWRTAGGSYEQYF	TGTGCCTGGAGGACGGCGGGAGGCTCCTACGAGCAGTACTTC	.	TRBJ2-7	TRBD2	TRBV30
CASSPLLTSTKETQYF	TGTGCCAGCAGTCCCCTATTGACTAGCACTAAAGAGACCCAGTACTTC	.	TRBJ2-5	TRBD2	TRBV27
CSVLRSSGNTIYF	TGCAGCGTTTTACGGAGCTCTGGAAACACCATATATTTT	.	TRBJ1-3	.	TRBV29-1
CATSRPRTGGANQPQHF	TGTGCCACCAGCAGACCCCGGACAGGGGGCGCGAATCAGCCCCAGCATTTT	.	TRBJ1-5	TRBD1	TRBV15
CASSLERQVGNEQFF	TGCGCCAGCAGCCTGGAAAGGCAGGTCGGCAATGAGCAGTTCTTC	.	TRBJ2-1	.	TRBV5-1
CATQSFQESGLLRAGGLFF	TGTGCCACCCAATCCTTCCAAGAGAGTGGTTTACTAAGGGCCGGGGGGCTGTTTTTT	.	TRBJ2-2	.	TRBV2
CASTQRGINTGELFF	TGTGCCAGCACCCAACGGGGGATAAACACCGGGGAGCTGTTTTTT	.	TRBJ2-2	.	TRBV6-5
CASSPDGTTSGRSYEQYF	TGTGCCAGCAGCCCCGACGGGACGACTAGCGGGAGATCCTACGAGCAGTACTTC	.	TRBJ2-7	TRBD2	TRBV7-9
CASSLSAGGYEQYF	TGTGCCAGCAGTTTATCCGCAGGGGGCTACGAGCAGTACTTC	few	TRBJ2-7	TRBD1	TRBV28
CASSLAGTGQETQYF	TGTGCCAGCAGCTTAGCCGGGACAGGGCAAGAGACCCAGTACTTC	.	TRBJ2-5	TRBD1	TRBV7-2